This TCR beta chain was recovered during a study of cytomegalovirus exposure and HLA in healthy donors. For the study at large: Previous work identified 90 million to 130 million unique TCR beta sequences from about 179 million T cells. HLA-typed donors were the source of about 90 million unique TCRs held in an early data release.

Findings and caveats of the study: Analysis was performed later, and it showed HLA-associated TCR beta chains to be more clonally expanded than equally common others. HLA allele associations emerged for 15,000 to 20,000 TCR beta sequences in a later analysis, at 0.05 false discovery rate.

CDR1 MDHEN and CDR2 SYDVKM come from the germline V gene. Losses at the gene ends were 8 bases for V and 7 bases for J; bases not matched to a gene: 4. There are 13 residues in the CDR3. Use of 60 Vbeta and 13 Jbeta primers characterized the PCR. Measured with immunoSEQ multiplex PCR; TCRdb has only the in-frame clones, and not every one. The sample holds about 200,000 clones, roughly 87% seen once. About this clone: Antigen unknown.

Sample: PBMCs. The genes are TRBV28 and TRBJ1-6; 8 bases match TRBD1. The sequence was collected from a boy aged 2 to 10 in good health and CMV-seronegative. In nucleotides, the CDR3 is TGTGCCAGCGCGGACAGGGCAAATTCACCCCTCCACTTT. This encodes CASADRANSPLHF.